Shown below are 12 T cell receptor beta chains from a single sample sequenced in a study of spatial heterogeneity in lung cancer. TCRdb redid the calling of the 5' RACE reads with MiXCR, one entry per CDR3 protein. This sample has 95,000 or so distinct CDR3 sequences, with around 9% found just once. The time point is: sample taken at primary tumor resection. Whole RNA, isolated from tumor, nontumor lung or frozen PBMC, was sequenced without prior sorting. Sample: PBMCs, taken at surgery. The receptors come from a male donor with early-stage non-small cell lung cancer.

This clonotype was detected many times. The J gene is TRBJ2-1, the V gene TRBV24-1, with 12 bases fitting TRBD1. The V gene's germline CDR1 is KGHDR and CDR2 SFDVKD. J lost 8 bases, V lost 4 bases, and 8 bases had no gene match. CDR3 length: 16 amino acids. CDR3 region: CATSDRGQGAPDEQFF. The CDR3 bases are TGTGCCACCAGTGACCGGGGACAGGGGGCGCCCGATGAGCAGTTCTTC.

The chain couples TRBV12-3 or TRBV12-4 to TRBJ1-3, with 7 bases lining up with TRBD1. V was pared by 6 bases and J by 0 bases, with 8 bases of the junction left unmatched. The CDR3 consists of 16 residues. CDR3 loop: CASSSDRLNSGNTIYF. The CDR3, as DNA: TGTGCCAGCAGCTCGGACAGGCTGAACTCTGGAAACACCATATATTTT.

This clonotype appeared a few times. The chain carries TRBV6-2 or TRBV6-3 and TRBJ2-6; D could derive from TRBD1 or TRBD2 (5 bases each). This CDR3 contains 16 residues. CDR1 and CDR2 (germline): MNHEY, SVGEGT. The V end was cut by 6 bases, the J end by 2 bases, with 14 bases between. DNA for the CDR3: TGTGCCAGCAGCCAGGGAGTTGGGGCTGGGGCCAACGTCCTGACTTTC. This gives the protein CASSQGVGAGANVLTF.

The genes are TRBV10-1 and TRBJ1-1; no clear D gene. Trimming cost V 3 bases and J 2 bases, with 4 bases left between them. Germline assignment: CDR1 WNHNN and CDR2 SYGVQD (reference sequence). The length of the CDR3 is 12 residues. Here the CDR3 DNA reads TGCGCCAGCAGTGAAGGAAACACTGAAGCTTTCTTT. Amino acid sequence: CASSEGNTEAFF.

This clonotype was counted many times. V and J are TRBV29-1 and TRBJ1-6; 9 bases are shared with TRBD1. Germline lookup yields CDR1 SQVTM and CDR2 ANQGSEA. Trimming took 6 bases from V and 7 from J; bases not matched to a gene: 4. The CDR3 runs to 13 residues. CDR3 residues: CSVRQGENSPLHF. CDR3 coding DNA: TGCAGCGTAAGACAGGGGGAAAATTCACCCCTCCACTTT.

This clonotype was observed a few times. This chain links TRBV28 with TRBJ2-3; D is tentatively TRBD1 or TRBD2 (5 bases each). V was trimmed by 0 bases and J by 4 bases, leaving 11 bases between them. Germline CDR1 and CDR2: MDHEN and SYDVKM. CDR3 length equals 15 residues. In nucleotides, the CDR3 is TGTGCCAGCAGTTTATGGGGGGTTCGGGCAGATACGCAGTATTTT. Protein: CASSLWGVRADTQYF.

Points on this clonotype: One base away lies a much larger clone, so this may be a sequencing read error. The chain joins TRBV6-2 or TRBV6-3 to TRBJ1-2; D not resolved. Germline CDR1 MNHEY, CDR2 SVGEGT. This CDR3 spans 11 amino acids. CDR3 amino acids: CASSPSYSYTF. Here the CDR3 DNA reads TGTGCCAGCAGTCCCAGCTATAGCTACACCTTC.

This chain links TRBV5-1 with TRBJ2-1; either TRBD1 or TRBD2 may fit D (5 bases each). The CDR3 length is 15 residues. V dropped 4 bases and J dropped 6 bases, with 17 bases sitting between them. Germline CDR1 and CDR2: SGHRS and YFSETQ. The CDR3 DNA follows: TGCGCCAGCAGCGGACTCCTAAGGGGCATCAATGAGCAGTTCTTC. Translated: CASSGLLRGINEQFF.

This clonotype was recorded a few times. The chain links TRBV3-1 to TRBJ1-2; no clear D gene. Trimming left V 0 bases short and J 1 base short, with 6 bases between. The germline CDR1 and CDR2 sequences are LGHDT and YNNKEL (reference sequence). The CDR3 covers 14 residues. The chain's CDR3 is CASSQDPNNYGYTF. The CDR3 DNA follows: TGTGCCAGCAGCCAAGATCCAAATAACTATGGCTACACCTTC.

The table lists this clonotype with a few counts. This chain links TRBV20-1 with TRBJ1-2, with D uncertain. This CDR3 is 12 amino acids long. Germline assignment: CDR1 DFQATT and CDR2 SNEGSKA (reference sequence). V lost 7 bases, J lost 5 bases, and 14 bases lay in between. The CDR3 sequence is CSGFVRLYGYTF. The CDR3 nucleotides read TGCAGTGGCTTCGTCCGGCTTTATGGCTACACCTTC.

This clonotype was observed at least ten times. The V and J genes are TRBV5-1 and TRBJ1-1; D may be TRBD1 (5 bases). Looked up from germline, CDR1 is SGHRS and CDR2 is YFSETQ. CDR3 length equals 15 residues. With 1 base removed from V and 4 bases from J, the gap between germline ends came to 14 bases. The CDR3, as DNA: TGCGCCAGCAGCTTGATGGGGGACGGGTCCACTGAAGCTTTCTTT. Translated, it gives CASSLMGDGSTEAFF.

In this sample, this clonotype turned up a few times. The rearrangement uses TRBV5-1 and TRBJ2-2; D perhaps matches TRBD1 (6 bases). Trimming removed 2 bases at V and 5 bases at J, with 7 bases between. CDR1 is SGHRS and CDR2 is YFSETQ in the germline V gene. CDR3 size: 13 residues. CDR3 coding DNA: TGCGCCAGCAGCTTTAGGGGGACCGGGGAGCTGTTTTTT. Amino acids: CASSFRGTGELFF.